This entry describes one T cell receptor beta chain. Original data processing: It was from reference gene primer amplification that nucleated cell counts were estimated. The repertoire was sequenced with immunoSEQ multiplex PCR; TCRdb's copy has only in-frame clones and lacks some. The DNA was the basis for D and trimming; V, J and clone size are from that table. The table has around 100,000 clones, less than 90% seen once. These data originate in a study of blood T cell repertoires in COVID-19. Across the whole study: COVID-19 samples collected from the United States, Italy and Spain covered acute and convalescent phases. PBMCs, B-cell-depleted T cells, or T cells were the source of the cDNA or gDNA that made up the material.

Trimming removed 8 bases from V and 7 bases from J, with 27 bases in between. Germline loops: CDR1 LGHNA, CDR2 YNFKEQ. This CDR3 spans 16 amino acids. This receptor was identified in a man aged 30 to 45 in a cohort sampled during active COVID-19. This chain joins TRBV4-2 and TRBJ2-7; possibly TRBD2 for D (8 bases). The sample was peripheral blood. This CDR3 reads CASRLLGGGRGGEQYF. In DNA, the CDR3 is TGTGCCAGCCGCCTTCTCGGGGGGGGCAGGGGGGGGGAGCAGTACTTC.